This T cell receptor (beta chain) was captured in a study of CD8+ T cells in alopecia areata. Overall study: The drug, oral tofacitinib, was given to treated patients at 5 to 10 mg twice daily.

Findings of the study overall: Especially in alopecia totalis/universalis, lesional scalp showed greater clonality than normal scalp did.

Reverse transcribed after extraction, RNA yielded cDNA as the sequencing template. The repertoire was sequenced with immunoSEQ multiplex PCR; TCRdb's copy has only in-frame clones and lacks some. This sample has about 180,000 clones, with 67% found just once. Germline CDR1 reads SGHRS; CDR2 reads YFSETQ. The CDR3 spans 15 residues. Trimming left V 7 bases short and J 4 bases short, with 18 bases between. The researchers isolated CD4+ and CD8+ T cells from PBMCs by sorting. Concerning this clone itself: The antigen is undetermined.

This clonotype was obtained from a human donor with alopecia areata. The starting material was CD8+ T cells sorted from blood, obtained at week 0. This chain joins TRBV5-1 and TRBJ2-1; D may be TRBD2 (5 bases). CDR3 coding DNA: TGCGCCAGCCATGAGGACTCCGACCCTTACAATGAGCAGTTCTTC. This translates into CASHEDSDPYNEQFF.